A single sample gave rise to the 32 T cell receptor beta chains below, sequenced in a study of blood T cell repertoires in COVID-19. Assay: immunoSEQ multiplex PCR; the TCRdb copy retains only in-frame clones and omits some. The sample yields roughly 18,000 clones, over 75% seen once. Source material: peripheral blood. The source is an older man with COVID-19, enrolled during active disease.

The rearrangement uses TRBV28 and TRBJ1-3, with TRBD1 identical over 8 bases. The J segment lost 1 base and the V segment lost 5 bases, leaving 4 bases of the junction unmatched. The CDR3 sequence is 15 residues long. Germline V gene sequence: CDR1 MDHEN, CDR2 SYDVKM. CDR3 region: CASSPDRGSGNTIYF. In nucleotides, the CDR3 is TGTGCCAGCAGTCCCGACAGGGGATCTGGAAACACCATATATTTT.

The DNA of the CDR3 is TGTGCCAGCACCGACAGGATCAACACCGGGGAGCTGTTTTTT. Amino acid sequence: CASTDRINTGELFF. The chain employs TRBV6-5 and TRBJ2-2, with D possibly being TRBD1 (6 bases). With 7 bases removed from V and 2 bases from J, the gap between germline ends came to 11 bases. The CDR3 extends over 14 amino acids. CDR1 is MNHEY and CDR2 is SVGAGI in the germline V gene.

This clone was recorded once. The chain recombines TRBV9 with TRBJ2-3; 12 nucleotides match TRBD2. This CDR3 is 18 amino acids long. Germline V gene lookup returns CDR1 SGDLS and CDR2 YYNGEE. Trimming removed 2 bases from V and 3 bases from J; junction bases left unmatched: 10. The DNA of the CDR3 is TGTGCCAGCAGCGTCCCACTAGCGGGAGGTAGTTTAACAGATACGCAGTATTTT. Protein sequence: CASSVPLAGGSLTDTQYF.

The chain couples TRBV9 to TRBJ2-2; 7 nucleotides agree with TRBD2. Trimming took 4 bases from V and 6 from J; bases not matched to a gene: 6. Germline V CDR1 and CDR2: SGDLS, YYNGEE. The CDR3 loop spans 14 amino acids. The CDR3 loop reads CASSITSAAGELFF. The DNA for the CDR3 is TGTGCCAGCAGCATAACTAGCGCCGCCGGGGAGCTGTTTTTT.

The rearrangement uses TRBV27 and TRBJ2-2; TRBD2 matches at 11 bases. The trim removed 1 base at V and 5 bases at J, leaving 3 bases unmatched. There are 16 residues in the CDR3. Germline loops: CDR1 MNHEY, CDR2 SMNVEV (reference sequence). In nucleotides, the CDR3 is TGTGCCAGCAGTTTATTGGCTAGCGGGGGGACCGGGGAGCTGTTTTTT. Its protein product is CASSLLASGGTGELFF.

The chain employs TRBV6-6 and TRBJ1-2; TRBD1 might be the D (6 bases). The CDR3 extends over 16 amino acids. Germline CDR1 is MNHNY and CDR2 is SVGAGI (reference sequence). V shed 6 bases and J shed 8 bases, with 25 bases lying between them. The CDR3 sequence: CASRSTGQGTYGGYTF. CDR3 in DNA: TGTGCCAGCAGGTCCACAGGGCAAGGCACGTACGGGGGCTACACCTTC.

This rearrangement joins TRBV6-2 or TRBV6-3 to TRBJ1-5, with 8 nucleotides matching TRBD1. The CDR3 has 19 residues. With V trimmed by 6 bases and J by 2 bases, 18 bases remained unmatched. Germline values: CDR1 MNHEY, CDR2 SVGEGT. CDR3 sequence (DNA): TGTGCCAGCAGCCGGTCGACCGGGACAGGTGACTTTGGCAATCAGCCCCAGCATTTT. Translated, it gives CASSRSTGTGDFGNQPQHF.

This clone is categorized as hyperexpanded. J is TRBJ2-1 and V is TRBV4-1; D uncertain. The CDR3 has 13 residues. CDR1 is MGHRA, CDR2 YSYEKL, per germline. Trimming removed 0 bases at V and 5 bases at J, with 5 bases between. The CDR3 reads CASSQDTDNEQFF. CDR3 DNA sequence: TGCGCCAGCAGCCAAGACACGGACAATGAGCAGTTCTTC.

The rearrangement joins TRBV5-4 to TRBJ1-3; D remains unclear. Germline V CDR1 and CDR2: SGHNT, YYREEE (reference sequence). This CDR3 has 13 amino acids. V was clipped by 6 bases and J by 3 bases, with 10 bases between them. The CDR3 DNA sequence: TGTGCCAGCACCTCCGTCTTTGGAAACACCATATATTTT. It codes for CASTSVFGNTIYF. The variable domain in full, with the rest retrieved from reference TRBV5-4 and TRBJ1-3, is ETGVTQSPTHLIKTRGQQVTLRCSSQSGHNTVSWYQQALGQGPQFIFQYYREEENGRGNFPPRFSGLQFPNYSSELNVNALELDDSALYLCASTSVFGNTIYFGEGSWLTVV.

CDR3 in DNA: TGTGCCACCAGCAGAGGAACAGGGGACAATCAGCCCCAGCATTTT. It is translated as CATSRGTGDNQPQHF. The rearrangement links TRBV15 to TRBJ1-5; 7 positions agree with TRBD1. CDR3 length equals 15 residues. The V and J ends lost 1 base and 3 bases, in that order; junction bases with no gene match: 3. In germline, CDR1 is LNHNV, CDR2 YYDKDF (reference sequence).

This clone turned up a few times. V usage is TRBV19 and J usage is TRBJ1-1, with 7 bases aligning to TRBD1. The CDR3 extends over 12 amino acids. The junction had 6 bases not matched to a gene; V was cut back by 5 bases and J by 9 bases. Germline V gene lookup returns CDR1 LNHDA and CDR2 SQIVND (reference sequence). The CDR3 loop is CASSPRDRKAFF. The CDR3 nucleotides are TGTGCCAGTAGTCCGCGGGACAGAAAAGCTTTCTTT.

This sequence joins TRBV19 and TRBJ1-4; a possible D gene is TRBD1 (6 bases). The CDR3 is 14 residues long. Trimming left V 11 bases short and J 9 bases short, with 22 bases between. From germline, CDR1 is LNHDA and CDR2 SQIVND (reference sequence). DNA for the CDR3: TGTGCCGTTAGAAACTCAGGGGCAGTCCAAAAACTGTTTTTT. It encodes CAVRNSGAVQKLFF.

The V gene is TRBV4-1, the J gene TRBJ1-5; TRBD1 might be the D (6 bases). CDR3 length equals 14 residues. V was cut by 5 bases and J by 3 bases, with 11 bases left in between. Germline values: CDR1 MGHRA, CDR2 YSYEKL. CDR3 loop: CASSWQGINQPQHF. CDR3 in DNA: TGCGCCAGCAGCTGGCAGGGGATCAATCAGCCCCAGCATTTT.

This clone turned up a few times. The V call is TRBV24-1, the J call TRBJ2-3; 7 nucleotides agree with TRBD2. J was trimmed by 1 base and V by 7 bases; bases with no gene match: 7. The CDR3 runs 15 residues. CDR1 is KGHDR, CDR2 SFDVKD, per germline. The DNA for the CDR3 is TGTGCCACCAGGGAGCTAGCGGTTTGCACAGATACGCAGTATTTT. This translates into CATRELAVCTDTQYF.

V and J are TRBV4-1 and TRBJ1-6, with D maybe TRBD1 (5 bases). This CDR3 contains 16 residues. Trimming cost V 2 bases and J 8 bases, with 16 bases left between them. Per the germline V gene, CDR1 is MGHRA and CDR2 is YSYEKL. The DNA for the CDR3 is TGCGCCAGCAGCCAACGCCAAGGGGACTCGGATTCACCCCTCCACTTT. It specifies CASSQRQGDSDSPLHF.

V gene TRBV7-8 combines with J gene TRBJ2-7; TRBD1 is a possible D gene (6 bases). Germline V CDR1 and CDR2: SGHVS, FQNEAQ. The length of the CDR3 is 14 residues. V was shortened by 2 bases and J by 7 bases, with 15 bases between the two germline ends. CDR3 DNA: TGTGCCAGCAGCTTACAAACAGGGCGTAGGGAGCAGTACTTC. Translated, it gives CASSLQTGRREQYF.

The chain couples TRBV20-1 to TRBJ2-3; D not certain. The ends were cut back, 6 bases at V and 9 bases at J, with 13 bases in the middle. This CDR3 spans 11 amino acids. Germline V gene sequence: CDR1 DFQATT, CDR2 SNEGSKA (reference sequence). The CDR3 reads CSAPNRRTQYF. The CDR3 DNA reads TGCAGTGCCCCGAACCGTCGGACGCAGTATTTT.

The chain links TRBV18 to TRBJ2-3; maybe TRBD2 (6 bases). The ends were cut back, 0 bases at V and 8 bases at J, with 9 bases in the middle. CDR1 and CDR2 (germline): KGHSH, LQKENI. CDR3 size: 13 residues. CDR3 nucleotides: TGTGCCAGCTCACCACCGCCTAGCGTTACGCAGTATTTT. This sequence encodes CASSPPPSVTQYF.

The chain employs TRBV5-1 and TRBJ1-5; D is unclear. Germline V gives CDR1 SGHRS, CDR2 YFSETQ. The CDR3 length is 15 residues. Deletions cut 5 bases from V and 2 bases from J, with 14 bases between. The CDR3 DNA reads TGCGCCAGCAGTCTCTCGGGGTGGGGCAATCAGCCCCAGCATTTT. Protein sequence: CASSLSGWGNQPQHF.

The V gene is TRBV19, the J gene TRBJ1-5; 12 nucleotides agree with TRBD1. V lost 5 bases to trimming and J lost 0 bases; unmatched junction nucleotides: 17. CDR1 is LNHDA and CDR2 is SQIVND in the germline V gene (reference sequence). The CDR3 covers 21 residues. The DNA of the CDR3 is TGTGCCAGTAGTGCCATTAGATATTCCGGGACAGGGGGCAATAGCAATCAGCCCCAGCATTTT. Translated, it gives CASSAIRYSGTGGNSNQPQHF.

The chain joins TRBV4-1 to TRBJ2-7; a weak D match, TRBD2 (5 bases). Germline CDR1 MGHRA, CDR2 YSYEKL. The V gene lost 2 bases and the J gene lost 3 bases, with 11 bases spanning the gap. The CDR3 runs 14 residues. The CDR3 sequence: CASSQLGVGYEQYF. The DNA for the CDR3 is TGCGCCAGCAGCCAATTGGGAGTGGGCTACGAGCAGTACTTC.

The V gene is TRBV10-1, the J gene TRBJ2-1; TRBD1 is a possible D gene (5 bases). Trimming removed 5 bases at V and 4 bases at J, with 9 bases between. Germline CDR1 is WNHNN and CDR2 is SYGVQD (reference sequence). The CDR3 has 13 residues. The CDR3 DNA is TGCGCCAGCAGTCCCAGGGCGTACAATGAGCAGTTCTTC. It specifies CASSPRAYNEQFF.

This sequence joins TRBV13 and TRBJ1-6, with 7 positions matching TRBD1. In germline, CDR1 is PRHDT, CDR2 FYEKMQ (reference sequence). The CDR3 length is 15 residues. V dropped 5 bases and J dropped 10; count of bases not matched to a gene: 11. CDR3 region: CASSDRQGGYSPLHF. In DNA, the CDR3 is TGTGCCAGCAGCGACCGGCAGGGGGGATACTCACCCCTCCACTTT.

This chain links TRBV11-2 with TRBJ2-4, with a weak D call TRBD2 (6 bases). With 5 bases removed from V and 8 bases from J, the gap between germline ends came to 16 bases. This CDR3 has 14 residues. The V gene's germline CDR1 is SGHAT and CDR2 FQNNGV. CDR3 region: CASSLNRQRDIQYF. The CDR3 DNA is TGTGCCAGCAGCCTCAATCGTCAGCGGGACATTCAGTACTTC.

V and J are TRBV11-2 and TRBJ2-7; D is undetermined. The CDR3 contains 15 residues. Germline CDR1 is SGHAT and CDR2 is FQNNGV. V gave up 6 bases and J gave up 6 bases, with 21 bases separating them. CDR3 DNA sequence: TGTGCCAGCAGTTATTCGACATCCATTTTATCCGAGCAGTACTTC. It is translated as CASSYSTSILSEQYF.

The chain combines TRBV4-1 with TRBJ1-2, with no clear D. Trimming took off 0 bases at V and 4 bases at J, with 12 bases between the two ends. This CDR3 is 15 amino acids long. CDR1 is MGHRA, CDR2 YSYEKL, per germline. The DNA of the CDR3 is TGCGCCAGCAGCCAAGAGCGGGCCGTAACCTATGGCTACACCTTC. Its protein product is CASSQERAVTYGYTF.

This clone was counted a few times. In DNA, the CDR3 is TGTGCCAGCAGTTTTTCCGGGACTTTCTACGAGCAGTACTTC. Translated, it gives CASSFSGTFYEQYF. The chain uses TRBV27 and TRBJ2-7; weak D call: TRBD2 (6 bases). This CDR3 has 14 amino acids. The germline V and J ends were trimmed by 3 bases and 3 bases, with 12 bases remaining between them. Per the germline V gene, CDR1 is MNHEY and CDR2 is SMNVEV (reference sequence).

This clone has a handful of counts. The chain is built from TRBV6-2 or TRBV6-3 and TRBJ1-2, with TRBD1 matching 7 bases. Trimming cost V 6 bases and J 8 bases; bases outside gene matches: 9. Per the germline V gene, CDR1 is MNHEY and CDR2 is SVGEGT. The CDR3 sequence is 13 residues long. The CDR3 region has the DNA TGTGCCAGCAGCGCCCGAGGGGGCGCAGGCTACACCTTC. Residues: CASSARGGAGYTF.

V gene TRBV6-5 combines with J gene TRBJ2-1, with D tentatively TRBD1 (7 bases). Trimming shortened V by 0 bases and J by 10 bases, and 19 bases separated the two germline ends. CDR1 is MNHEY and CDR2 is SVGAGI in the germline V gene. CDR3 length: 16 residues. The CDR3 DNA follows: TGTGCCAGCAGTTACTCGACCAACGCAGGGGGAGGCGAGCAGTTCTTC. Its protein product is CASSYSTNAGGGEQFF.

The V and J genes are TRBV30 and TRBJ1-1; 10 bases align to TRBD1. V dropped 3 bases and J dropped 11; count of bases not matched to a gene: 12. Germline CDR1 reads GTSNPN; CDR2 reads SVGIG (reference sequence). The CDR3 covers 14 residues. The CDR3: CAWSATGGLKAAFF. In DNA form, the CDR3 reads TGTGCCTGGAGCGCGACAGGGGGCCTCAAGGCGGCTTTCTTT.

The chain combines TRBV7-2 with TRBJ2-3, with D perhaps TRBD2 (5 bases). Looked up from germline, CDR1 is SGHTA and CDR2 is FQGNSA. The V and J ends lost 5 bases and 5 bases respectively, with 8 bases between them. This CDR3 is built from 12 residues. CDR3 protein: CASSAAGDTQYF. DNA of the CDR3: TGTGCCAGCAGCGCCGCGGGAGATACGCAGTATTTT.

The chain carries TRBV9 and TRBJ2-5, with 9 bases fitting TRBD1. The CDR3 length is 18 residues. J was trimmed by 4 bases and V by 3 bases; bases with no gene match: 16. The germline V gene encodes CDR1 SGDLS and CDR2 YYNGEE. CDR3 sequence reads: CASSAQTGTGTMGETQYF. CDR3 DNA sequence: TGTGCCAGCAGCGCACAAACCGGGACAGGGACCATGGGAGAGACCCAGTACTTC.